This T cell receptor (beta chain) was identified during a study of Ad26.COV2.S vaccination and SARS-CoV-2 variants (dated by TCRdb to the early 2020s). At the level of the whole study: Donors in the vaccine arm were drawn from COV1001, a phase I-IIa trial of Ad26.COV2.S in healthy adults that was multicentre, randomized, double-blind and placebo-controlled. Ad26.COV2.S was administered intramuscularly at 5 x 10^10 or 1 x 10^11 viral particles, either as a single shot or as two shots given 56 days apart. TCRbeta repertoire sequencing was used to assess the specificity and breadth of SARS-CoV-2-reactive T cell receptors after Ad26.COV2.S vaccination. A total of around 32 samples were included in the TCR-sequenced set, comprising roughly 19 Ad26.COV2.S vaccine recipients, 5 placebo recipients and 8 SARS-CoV-2 convalescent individuals. Trial participants were randomized into five groups of five, in which low-dose or high-dose Ad26.COV2.S was given once or twice, or placebo was given on both occasions. Blinding of investigators to trial group allocation was maintained during experiments and outcome assessment. Summary of the overall study and its limitations: It was noted by the authors that total T cell responses may have been underestimated by the TCR breadth and depth analyses. Vaccine and placebo recipients had comparable non-spike TCR breadth, which fits with the vaccine containing only spike. Substantial breadth of spike-specific CD8+ and CD4+ T cell responses was reported after vaccination. Higher spike-specific TCR breadth was observed in Ad26.COV2.S recipients than in placebo recipients (P = 0.0014). The study was not powered to compare responses between vaccine doses or regimens.

Concerning this clone: It lacks a known antigen. It has no much larger one-base neighbor in the sample; base qualities were not kept.

CDR1 and CDR2 are read off the germline V gene as SGHTA and FQGNSA. The CDR3 holds 15 amino acids from the cysteine to the phenylalanine. Just CDR3 DNA is preserved here, 45 bases in frame from base 1. V sheds 5 bases and J sheds 2 bases, leaving 13 bases between their ends. The immunoSEQ Assay was the method used to sequence TCRbeta CDR3 regions. After extraction, genomic DNA underwent amplification by bias-controlled multiplex PCR, followed by high-throughput sequencing. The study's own analysis went as follows. To quantify the absolute abundance of each unique TCRbeta CDR3 region, sequences were collapsed and filtered. T cell fraction was estimated by normalizing TCRbeta template counts to usable DNA, with usable DNA measured through amplification of reference genes found in all nucleated cells. Repertoire TCRs were annotated as SARS-CoV-2-specific when V gene, CDR3 amino acid sequence and J gene were exactly matched to a known reactive TCR set. The reference SARS-CoV-2 TCR set came from MIRA and was filtered for enrichment in COVID-19-positive ImmuneCODE repertoires, removing public or cross-reactive TCRs. Using the MIRA antigens, annotated TCRs were further analysed by specific ORF or by position within an ORF. Depth was the summed frequency of annotated unique rearrangements, while breadth was defined as annotated unique rearrangements over total unique productive rearrangements. Group comparisons of TCR breadth used two-sided Wilcoxon rank-sum tests. TCRdb carries this immuneACCESS record with in-frame sequences only. Its versions omit some clonotypes, under half of them owing to an unresolved V gene in the studies checked, with the rest unexplained. The V and J calls and clone size were taken over from that table, and D and trimming were inferred from the DNA. The sample table shows about 400,000 clones, and 80% to 95% are seen once. The top ten hold 1.5% to 2% of the sample.

The treatment or condition tag for this specimen amounts to: over 15 received Ad26.COV2.S at low or high dose, single or two shots; about 5 received placebo; per-sample allocation not given. Repertoires of vaccine and placebo recipients were sequenced from samples taken on day 63 after the first injection. Cohort 1b enrolled 20 to 30 adults aged 18-55 years at a single site in Boston, USA, between 29 July and 7 August 2020. Ad26.COV2.S was a replication-incompetent adenovirus type 26 vector that expressed a prefusion-stabilized SARS-CoV-2 spike protein derived from the original Wuhan strain. This receptor was taken from a person between 18 and 60 years old who received the Ad26.COV2.S COVID-19 vaccine or a placebo. The chain is assembled from TRBV7-2 and TRBJ1-5, with the D gene not clear enough to name. Specimen: peripheral blood, collected in a trial of Ad26.COV2.S vaccine versus placebo. The CDR3 protein sequence reads: CASSAGYTGNQPQHF. Here is the DNA: TGTGCCAGCAGCGCTGGGTACACCGGCAATCAGCCCCAGCATTTT.